These 2 T cell receptor beta chains came from one sample sequenced in a study of sequential checkpoint blockade in melanoma. The treatment is: randomized to nivolumab then ipilimumab (arm A) or the reverse (arm B). Some clones are missing from TCRdb's copy, which holds only in-frame ones; the method was immunoSEQ multiplex PCR. The table shows roughly 2,000 clones, with roughly 24% occurring only once. Material: tumor tissue (inferred from file names), obtained from a patient given nivolumab and ipilimumab in sequence. The receptors originated from a human donor with melanoma.

This clone was found many times. The rearrangement uses TRBV11-3 and TRBJ1-1; D uncertain. Trimming cost V 3 bases and J 3 bases, with 11 bases left between them. The CDR3 consists of 14 residues. CDR1 is SGHNT and CDR2 is YENEEA in the germline V gene. DNA for the CDR3: TGTGCCAGCAGCTTTACCGCCCAGGACACTGAAGCTTTCTTT. Its translation is CASSFTAQDTEAFF.

The chain recombines TRBV11-1 with TRBJ2-2; 7 bases map to TRBD1. The CDR3 consists of 16 residues. V lost 5 bases, J lost 1 base, and 7 bases stayed unmatched. CDR1 and CDR2 from the germline V gene are SGHAT and FQDESV (reference sequence). CDR3 sequence (DNA): TGTGCCAGCAGCCTTAGGGGGCAGGGGAACACCGGGGAGCTGTTTTTT. Amino acids: CASSLRGQGNTGELFF.